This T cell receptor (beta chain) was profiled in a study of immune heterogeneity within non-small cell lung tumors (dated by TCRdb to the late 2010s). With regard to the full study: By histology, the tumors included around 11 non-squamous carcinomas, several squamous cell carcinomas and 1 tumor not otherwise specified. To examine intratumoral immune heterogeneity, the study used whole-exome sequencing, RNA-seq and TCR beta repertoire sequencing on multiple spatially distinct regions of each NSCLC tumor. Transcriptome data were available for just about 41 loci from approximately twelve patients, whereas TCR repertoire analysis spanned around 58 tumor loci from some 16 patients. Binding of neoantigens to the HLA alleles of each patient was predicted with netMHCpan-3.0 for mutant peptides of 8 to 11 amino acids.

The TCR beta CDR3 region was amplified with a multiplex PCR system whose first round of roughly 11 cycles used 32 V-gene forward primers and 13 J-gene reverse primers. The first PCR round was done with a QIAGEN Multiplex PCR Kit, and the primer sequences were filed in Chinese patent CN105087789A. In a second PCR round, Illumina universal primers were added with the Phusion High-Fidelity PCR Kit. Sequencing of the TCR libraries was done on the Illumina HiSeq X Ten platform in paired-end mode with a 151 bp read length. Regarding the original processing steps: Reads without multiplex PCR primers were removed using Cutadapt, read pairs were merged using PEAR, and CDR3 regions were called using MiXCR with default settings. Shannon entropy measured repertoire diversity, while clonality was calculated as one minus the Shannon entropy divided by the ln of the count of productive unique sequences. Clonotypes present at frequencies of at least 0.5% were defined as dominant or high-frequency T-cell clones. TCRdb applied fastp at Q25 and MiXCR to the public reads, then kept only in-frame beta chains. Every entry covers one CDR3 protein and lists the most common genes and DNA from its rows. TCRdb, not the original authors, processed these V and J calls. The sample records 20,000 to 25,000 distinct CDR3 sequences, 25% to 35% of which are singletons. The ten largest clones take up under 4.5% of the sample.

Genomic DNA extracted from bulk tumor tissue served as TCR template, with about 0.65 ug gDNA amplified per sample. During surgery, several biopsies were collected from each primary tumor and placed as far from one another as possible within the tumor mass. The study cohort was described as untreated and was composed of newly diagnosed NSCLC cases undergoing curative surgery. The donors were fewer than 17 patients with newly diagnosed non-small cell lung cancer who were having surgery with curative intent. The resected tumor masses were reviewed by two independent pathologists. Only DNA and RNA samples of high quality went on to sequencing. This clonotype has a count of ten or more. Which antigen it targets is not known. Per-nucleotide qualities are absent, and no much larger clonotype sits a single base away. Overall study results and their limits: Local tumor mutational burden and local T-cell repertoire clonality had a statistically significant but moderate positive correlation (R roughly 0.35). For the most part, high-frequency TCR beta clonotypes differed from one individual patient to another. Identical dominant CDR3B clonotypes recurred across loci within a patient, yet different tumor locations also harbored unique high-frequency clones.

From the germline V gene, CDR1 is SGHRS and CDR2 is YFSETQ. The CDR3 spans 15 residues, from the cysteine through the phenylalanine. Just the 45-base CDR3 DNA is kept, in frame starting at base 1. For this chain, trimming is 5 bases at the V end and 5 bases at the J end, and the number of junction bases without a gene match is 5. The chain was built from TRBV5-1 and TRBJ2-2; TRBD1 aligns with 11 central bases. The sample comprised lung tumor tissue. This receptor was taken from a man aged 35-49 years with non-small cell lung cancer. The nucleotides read TGCGCCAGCAGGGATGGGACAGGGGGTACCGGGGAGCTGTTTTTT. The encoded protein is CASRDGTGGTGELFF.